The rows below give T cell receptor beta chains drawn from one sample of a study of blood T cell repertoires in COVID-19. Using immunoSEQ multiplex PCR, the repertoire was profiled, and TCRdb retains in-frame clones only, with some absent. The table has around 72,000 clones, around four fifths seen once. Source material: peripheral blood. These receptors were taken from a woman of 80 years or more with acute or convalescent COVID-19. Both conserved end residues are trimmed from each CDR3. The order of the fields is J gene, V gene, CDR3 length, CDR3 protein.

TRBJ1-1	TRBV6-5	12	ASSYRGMNTEAF
TRBJ1-2	TRBV19	12	ASTRGGRNYGYT
TRBJ1-3	TRBV5-6	11	ASRANSGNTIY
TRBJ2-1	TRBV19	16	ASTDGLAGGPPRHEQF
TRBJ2-5	TRBV24-1	13	ATSDRRKGQETQY
TRBJ1-5	TRBV3-1/TRBV3-2	15	ASSQPGTGGFNQPQH
TRBJ1-1	TRBV10-2	11	ASSAGVNTEAF
TRBJ2-7	TRBV10-2	13	ASSAGLAGAVEQY
TRBJ2-5	TRBV12-3/TRBV12-4	10	ASSFRLGRLY
TRBJ2-5	TRBV7-3	13	ASSLSGGPLETQY
TRBJ2-3	TRBV4-1	16	ASSQDPGLAGVLDTQY
TRBJ1-1	TRBV28	12	ASILRGGNTEAF
TRBJ2-1	TRBV5-4	14	ASSVGTNSFINEQF